The table lists the clone carrying this T cell receptor beta chain with a few counts. Its antigen is undetermined. This specimen comes from a study of blood T cells in healthy people across ages. Overall study: The capture of about one barcoded beta molecule per two T cells was achieved by template switching.

Whole-study results and caveats: Donor CMV status, an unknown factor, possibly confounded changes in expanded clonotypes.

A J-beta primer mix and a sample-barcoded 5' primer were used in a second PCR of about 7 to 12 cycles. All cDNA molecules were each tagged by a template-switch adaptor with 12 random nucleotides. One entry per CDR3 protein results from TCRdb running MiXCR on the 5' RACE reads. The sample includes about 1.5 million distinct CDR3 sequences, approximately 43% seen only once; the top ten take 4%. The CDR3 is made up of 15 amino acids. The ends lost 2 bases at V and 5 bases at J; junction bases unmatched: 5. The germline V gene has CDR1 SGHVS and CDR2 FQNEAQ. Peripheral blood from each donor was collected in a volume of 9.5 to 10 milliliters.

This chain connects TRBV7-8 to TRBJ2-1, with 8 nucleotides matching TRBD2. Sequencing used blood. This receptor was obtained from a woman aged 18-30 years in good health. CDR3 sequence reads: CASSLFVTSDNEQFF. The CDR3 DNA sequence: TGTGCCAGCAGCTTATTCGTGACTAGCGACAATGAGCAGTTCTTC. Full variable domain (remainder filled in from reference TRBV7-8 and TRBJ2-1): GAGVSQSPRYKVAKRGQDVALRCDPISGHVSLFWYQQALGQGPEFLTYFQNEAQLDKSGLPSDRFFAERPEGSVSTLKIQRTQQEDSAVYLCASSLFVTSDNEQFFGPGTRLTVL.